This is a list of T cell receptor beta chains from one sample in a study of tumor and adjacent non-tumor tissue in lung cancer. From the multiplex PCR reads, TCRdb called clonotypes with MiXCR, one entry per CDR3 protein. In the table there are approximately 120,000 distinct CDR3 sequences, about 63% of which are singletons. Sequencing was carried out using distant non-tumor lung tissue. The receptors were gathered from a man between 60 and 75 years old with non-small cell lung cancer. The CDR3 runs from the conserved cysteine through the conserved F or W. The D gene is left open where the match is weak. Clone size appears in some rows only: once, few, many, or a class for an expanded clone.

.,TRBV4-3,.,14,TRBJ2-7,CASSQGTGDYERYF,TGCGCCAGCAGCCAAGGAACCGGAGACTACGAGCGGTACTTC
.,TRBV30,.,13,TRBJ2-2,CAWSIARTGELFF,TGTGCCTGGAGTATCGCCCGCACCGGGGAGCTGTTTTTT
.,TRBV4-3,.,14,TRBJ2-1,CASSPSLDRKTEFF,TGCGCCAGTAGCCCAAGTCTAGATAGGAAGACCGAGTTCTTC
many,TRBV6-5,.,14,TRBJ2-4,CASSLRRETNIQYF,TGTGCCAGCAGTCTCCGCAGGGAGACAAACATTCAGTACTTC
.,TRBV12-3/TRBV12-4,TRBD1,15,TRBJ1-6,CASSFQGANRAAIHF,TGTGCTAGCAGTTTCCAGGGGGCGAATCGGGCGGCCATCCACTTT
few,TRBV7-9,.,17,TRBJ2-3,CASSLAVQGLQLDTQYF,TGTGCCAGCAGCTTAGCTGTCCAGGGCCTCCAGTTAGATACGCAGTATTTT
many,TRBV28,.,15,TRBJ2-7,CASSGSLGISYEQYF,TGTGCCAGCAGTGGTTCCCTCGGAATTTCCTACGAGCAGTACTTC
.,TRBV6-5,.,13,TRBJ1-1,CASSPRGNTEAFF,TGTGCCAGCAGTCCAAGGGGGAACACTGAAGCTTTCTTT
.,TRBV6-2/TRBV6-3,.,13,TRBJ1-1,CASASRMNTETFF,TGTGCCAGCGCATCACGGATGAACACTGAAACTTTCTTT
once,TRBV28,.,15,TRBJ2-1,CASSTNGSLTFEQFF,TGTGCCAGCAGTACCAACGGGAGCCTTACATTTGAGCAGTTCTTC
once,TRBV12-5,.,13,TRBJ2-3,CASGPVLTDTQYF,TGTGCTAGTGGTCCGGTACTTACAGATACGCAGTATTTT
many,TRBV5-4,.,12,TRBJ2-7,CASSLDPDEQYF,TGTGCCAGCAGCTTGGATCCTGACGAGCAGTACTTC